The 2 T cell receptor beta chains given below trace back to one sample, sequenced in a study of control samples from healthy donors and cancer patients. This table comes from immunoSEQ multiplex PCR, and its TCRdb copy is limited to in-frame clones, with some not included. Of about 120,000 clones listed, approximately 87% are singletons. The sample was PBMCs. These receptors all come from a woman aged 55-70 years with lung cancer.

The gene calls are TRBV7-3 and TRBJ1-1; 7 nucleotides agree with TRBD1. The CDR3 extends over 14 amino acids. CDR1 is SGHTA and CDR2 is FQGTGA in the germline V gene. Losses at the gene ends were 5 bases for V and 2 bases for J; bases not matched to a gene: 5. CDR3 region: CASSQGQLNTEAFF. CDR3 bases: TGTGCCAGCAGCCAGGGACAGCTTAACACTGAAGCTTTCTTT.

The rearrangement uses TRBV6-5 and TRBJ2-7; D is possibly TRBD1 (5 bases). Germline CDR1 and CDR2: MNHEY and SVGAGI. The CDR3 contains 15 residues. Trimming took 2 bases from V and 1 from J, leaving 12 bases between them. CDR3 coding DNA: TGTGCCAGCAGTTACGGGGCAGGGCCATCCTACGAGCAGTACTTC. This gives the protein CASSYGAGPSYEQYF.